This T cell receptor (beta chain) derives from a study of blood T cell repertoires in COVID-19. The length of the CDR3 is 15 residues. V lost 5 bases to trimming and J lost 3 bases; unmatched junction nucleotides: 6. Germline CDR1 is SEHNR and CDR2 is FQNEAQ (reference sequence). The repertoire was sequenced with immunoSEQ multiplex PCR; TCRdb's copy has only in-frame clones and lacks some. The profile covers about 73,000 clones, with 65% to 85% appearing a single time and 5% to 6% taken by the ten largest. The source material was peripheral blood. This sequence was found in a man aged 45 to 65 with active COVID-19. The V and J genes are TRBV7-9 and TRBJ2-1, with 8 bases that match TRBD1. CDR3 DNA: TGTGCCAGCAGCCCTCGGACAGGGTACTACAATGAGCAGTTCTTC. Protein: CASSPRTGYYNEQFF.